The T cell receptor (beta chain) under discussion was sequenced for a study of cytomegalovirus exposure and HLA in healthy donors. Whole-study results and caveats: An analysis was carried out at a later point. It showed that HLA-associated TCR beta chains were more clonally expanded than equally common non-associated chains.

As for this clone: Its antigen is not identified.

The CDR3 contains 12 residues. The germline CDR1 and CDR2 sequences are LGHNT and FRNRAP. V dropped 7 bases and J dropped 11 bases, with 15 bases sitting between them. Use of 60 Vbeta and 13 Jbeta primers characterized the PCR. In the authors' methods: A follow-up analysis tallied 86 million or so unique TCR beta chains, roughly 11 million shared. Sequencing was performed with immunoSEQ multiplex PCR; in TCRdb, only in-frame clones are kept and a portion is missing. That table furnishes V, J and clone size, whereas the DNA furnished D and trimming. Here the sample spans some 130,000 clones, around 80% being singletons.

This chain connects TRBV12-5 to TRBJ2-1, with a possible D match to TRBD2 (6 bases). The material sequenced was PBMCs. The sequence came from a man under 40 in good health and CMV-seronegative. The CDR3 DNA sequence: TGTGCTAGTGCCTCCGGGGCGGGAAAGCAGTTCTTC. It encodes CASASGAGKQFF.